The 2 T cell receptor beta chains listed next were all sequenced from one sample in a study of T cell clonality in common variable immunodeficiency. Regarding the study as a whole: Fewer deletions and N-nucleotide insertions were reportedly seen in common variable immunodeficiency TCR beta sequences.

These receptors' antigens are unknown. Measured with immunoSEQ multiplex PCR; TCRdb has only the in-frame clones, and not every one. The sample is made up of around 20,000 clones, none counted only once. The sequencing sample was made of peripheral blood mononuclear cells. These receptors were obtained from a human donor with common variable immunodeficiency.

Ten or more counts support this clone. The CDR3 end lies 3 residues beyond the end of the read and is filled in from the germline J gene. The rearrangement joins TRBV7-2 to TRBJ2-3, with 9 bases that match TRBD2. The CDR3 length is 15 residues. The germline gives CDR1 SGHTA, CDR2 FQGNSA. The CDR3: CASSLKGLARDAQYF. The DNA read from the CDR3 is TGTGCCAGCAGCTTAAAAGGACTAGCGCGTGATGCG.

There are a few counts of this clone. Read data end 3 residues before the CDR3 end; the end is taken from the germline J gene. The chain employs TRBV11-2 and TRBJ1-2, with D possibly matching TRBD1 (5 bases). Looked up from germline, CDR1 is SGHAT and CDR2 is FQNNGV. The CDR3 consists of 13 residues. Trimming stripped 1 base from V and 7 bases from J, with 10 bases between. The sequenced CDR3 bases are TGTGCCAGCAGCTTAGCCAGGGTGGGTGGC. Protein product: CASSLARVGG. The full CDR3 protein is CASSLARVGGYTF.